A single sample is the source of the 15 T cell receptor beta chains below, sequenced in a study of identifying expanded T cells in peripheral blood. Produced via immunoSEQ multiplex PCR; TCRdb's table is partial and in-frame only. The sample lists 95,000 to 100,000 clones; around nine tenths were seen once. Sequences were obtained from blood. These receptors were taken from a person aged 18 to 70 in good health.

The genes are TRBV6-6 and TRBJ2-7; D assignment may be TRBD1 or TRBD2 (6 bases each). The CDR3 runs to 13 residues. The V end was cut by 9 bases, the J end by 6 bases, with 18 bases between. CDR1 is MNHNY and CDR2 is SVGAGI in the germline V gene (reference sequence). The CDR3 bases are TGTGCCAGTATTTCGCGACCGGGGGCCGAGCAGTACTTC. Encoded protein: CASISRPGAEQYF.

The chain couples TRBV15 to TRBJ2-1; TRBD2 agrees at 10 bases. J lost 6 bases, V lost 2 bases, and 10 bases had no gene match. This CDR3 comprises 17 residues. Germline loops: CDR1 LNHNV, CDR2 YYDKDF (reference sequence). CDR3 DNA: TGTGCCACCAGCAGACCAAGAAGCGGGGGGGCCGGCAATGAGCAGTTCTTC. Its translation: CATSRPRSGGAGNEQFF.

The chain carries TRBV29-1 and TRBJ1-5, with 8 positions matching TRBD1. From germline, CDR1 is SQVTM and CDR2 ANQGSEA. The CDR3 is 12 residues long. Trimming removed 7 bases from V and 3 bases from J; junction bases left unmatched: 2. The CDR3 nucleotides are TGCAGCGCACAGGGGGACAATCAGCCCCAGCATTTT. It encodes CSAQGDNQPQHF.

The V gene is TRBV19, the J gene TRBJ1-1; 11 bases map to TRBD1. The CDR3 length is 16 residues. CDR1 is LNHDA, CDR2 SQIVND, per germline (reference sequence). The junction had 8 bases not matched to a gene; V was cut back by 3 bases and J by 5 bases. As DNA, the CDR3 is TGTGCCAGTAGTATGGGACAGGGGGTATCATGGACTGAAGCTTTCTTT. This encodes CASSMGQGVSWTEAFF.

The rearrangement links TRBV27 to TRBJ1-2; 10 bases agree with TRBD1. Germline V gives CDR1 MNHEY, CDR2 SMNVEV (reference sequence). V lost 6 bases, J lost 7 bases, and 8 bases stayed unmatched. The CDR3 is 14 residues long. The CDR3 nucleotides read TGTGCCAGCAGCCCGGGACAGGGGCACTCTGGCTACACCTTC. Protein sequence: CASSPGQGHSGYTF.

This clone appeared once. The chain employs TRBV4-2 and TRBJ2-5; 7 nucleotides match TRBD2. Losses at the gene ends were 1 base for V and 4 bases for J; bases not matched to a gene: 9. CDR1 is LGHNA and CDR2 is YNFKEQ in the germline V gene. The CDR3 is 16 amino acids. The DNA for the CDR3 is TGTGCCAGCAGCCAAGTAGGAGGGAGGGTCGGAGAGACCCAGTACTTC. Protein: CASSQVGGRVGETQYF.

This clone was counted only a few times. The V and J genes are TRBV15 and TRBJ1-1; no clear D gene. Per the germline V gene, CDR1 is LNHNV and CDR2 is YYDKDF (reference sequence). There are 13 residues in the CDR3. The V end was cut by 1 base, the J end by 1 base, with 4 bases between. CDR3 in amino acids: CATSRGWNTEAFF. The CDR3 DNA is TGTGCCACCAGCAGAGGGTGGAACACTGAAGCTTTCTTT.

This chain joins TRBV4-1 and TRBJ2-7; TRBD2 matches 8 bases. Trimming took 4 bases from V and 5 from J; bases not matched to a gene: 7. The CDR3 is 14 residues long. Germline loops: CDR1 MGHRA, CDR2 YSYEKL. The CDR3, as DNA: TGCGCCAGCAGCCCGCCGGGACTAGATGACGAGCAGTACTTC. Translating gives CASSPPGLDDEQYF.

The rearrangement uses TRBV7-9 and TRBJ2-3; D is perhaps TRBD1 (6 bases). The CDR3 consists of 12 residues. Germline CDR1 reads SEHNR; CDR2 reads FQNEAQ (reference sequence). Trimming took 5 bases from V and 7 from J, leaving 10 bases between them. The CDR3 region has the DNA TGTGCCAGCAGCACGGACAGCAATACGCAGTATTTT. It specifies CASSTDSNTQYF.

The chain joins TRBV27 to TRBJ1-2; possibly TRBD1 for D (6 bases). Trimming shortened V by 4 bases and J by 2 bases, and 14 bases separated the two germline ends. The length of the CDR3 is 15 residues. Germline V gene lookup returns CDR1 MNHEY and CDR2 SMNVEV (reference sequence). The CDR3 loop is CASSSNPTGNYGYTF. Written as DNA, the CDR3 is TGTGCCAGCAGTTCGAATCCCACAGGGAACTATGGCTACACCTTC.

The chain joins TRBV28 to TRBJ2-4; the D gene could be TRBD1 or TRBD2 (5 bases each). Trimming stripped 10 bases from V and 1 base from J, with 17 bases between. Germline CDR1 MDHEN, CDR2 SYDVKM. This CDR3 region has 15 residues. The CDR3 sequence: CATVDGAWAKNIQYF. The CDR3 DNA reads TGTGCCACCGTTGACGGGGCCTGGGCCAAAAACATTCAGTACTTC.

This chain links TRBV2 with TRBJ1-1; D remains unclear. CDR3 size: 13 residues. CDR1 and CDR2 (germline): SNHLY, FYNNEI. V dropped 7 bases and J dropped 0 bases, with 9 bases sitting between them. The CDR3 region has the DNA TGTGCCAGCACTGGCGAGCTGAACACTGAAGCTTTCTTT. Amino acid sequence: CASTGELNTEAFF.

This clone was observed once. The chain links TRBV5-1 to TRBJ2-7; D is undetermined. This CDR3 spans 14 amino acids. Germline assignment: CDR1 SGHRS and CDR2 YFSETQ. Trimming removed 0 bases at V and 6 bases at J, with 13 bases between. For the CDR3, the DNA is TGCGCCAGCAGCTTGGACGCCGCGGTCCCCGAGCAGTACTTC. Translating gives CASSLDAAVPEQYF. Full variable domain (remainder filled in from reference TRBV5-1 and TRBJ2-7): KAGVTQTPRYLIKTRGQQVTLSCSPISGHRSVSWYQQTPGQGLQFLFEYFSETQRNKGNFPGRFSGRQFSNSRSEMNVSTLELGDSALYLCASSLDAAVPEQYFGPGTRLTVT.

The V call is TRBV2, the J call TRBJ2-7, with D uncertain. The CDR3 contains 12 residues. Deletions cut 4 bases from V and 2 bases from J, with 6 bases between. Germline-derived CDR1 and CDR2 are SNHLY and FYNNEI. The DNA for the CDR3 is TGTGCCAGCAGTGGCAACGCCTACGAGCAGTACTTC. It translates to CASSGNAYEQYF.

The CDR3 sequence: CASSRKIQGLSSYEQYF. CDR3 sequence (DNA): TGTGCCAGCAGCCGTAAGATACAGGGCCTCAGCTCCTACGAGCAGTACTTC. The V call is TRBV11-2, the J call TRBJ2-7, with D possibly being TRBD1 (6 bases). The CDR3 consists of 17 residues. The ends were cut back, 5 bases at V and 0 bases at J, with 20 bases in the middle. CDR1 is SGHAT, CDR2 FQNNGV, per germline.